The 10 T cell receptor beta chains listed next were all sequenced from one sample in a study of PD-1 blockade in classical Hodgkin lymphoma (dated by TCRdb to the early 2020s). Library preparation employed the immunoSEQ multiplex PCR assay. Held by TCRdb, this immuneACCESS table contains in-frame sequences only and omits some clones. Under half of the omission traces to an unresolved V gene where checked; the cause of the rest is unknown. The sample records roughly 60,000 clones, about 90% of which are singletons. 10% of the sample is in the top ten clones. The time point label for this specimen denotes: cycle 4 day 1 (C4D1), after around six weeks of nivolumab. Relapse after autologous stem cell transplantation had occurred in all trial patients, and cohorts A, B and C were distinguished by prior brentuximab vedotin exposure. Here the sequenced sample was peripheral blood mononuclear cells (PBMCs), taken before the fourth cycle of nivolumab. Source of these receptors: a human donor with classical Hodgkin lymphoma.

In this sample, this clone turned up a few times. This chain connects TRBV7-8 to TRBJ1-1; D might be TRBD1 (6 bases). The germline gives CDR1 SGHVS, CDR2 FQNEAQ. The CDR3 loop spans 15 amino acids. V dropped 4 bases and J dropped 2 bases, with 14 bases sitting between them. DNA for the CDR3: TGTGCCAGCAGCTGGTCGACAGGAAGAAACACTGAAGCTTTCTTT. Translation gives CASSWSTGRNTEAFF.

V usage is TRBV11-3 and J usage is TRBJ2-2; D possibly corresponds to TRBD1 (6 bases). V dropped 2 bases and J dropped 5 bases, with 18 bases sitting between them. The CDR3 is 17 residues long. Germline CDR1 SGHNT, CDR2 YENEEA. The CDR3 bases are TGTGCCAGCAGCTTATCCCTGTGGGGCAGGGGTACCGGGGAGCTGTTTTTT. Translated, it gives CASSLSLWGRGTGELFF.

The CDR3 reads CASREGPEAFF. CDR3 sequence (DNA): TGTGCCAGCCGCGAGGGACCTGAAGCTTTCTTT. This chain connects TRBV2 to TRBJ1-1; D is perhaps TRBD1 (5 bases). CDR1 is SNHLY and CDR2 is FYNNEI in the germline V gene. V was trimmed by 8 bases and J by 6 bases, leaving 10 bases between them. There are 11 residues in the CDR3.

The CDR3, as DNA: TGTGCCAGTAGTACCCCCACCTACGAGCAGTACTTC. It is translated as CASSTPTYEQYF. J is TRBJ2-7 and V is TRBV19, with unresolved D. Germline V gives CDR1 LNHDA, CDR2 SQIVND (reference sequence). With 4 bases removed from V and 2 bases from J, the gap between germline ends came to 6 bases. This CDR3 is 12 amino acids long.

The chain is built from TRBV6-1 and TRBJ1-2; maybe TRBD1 (6 bases). Between the trimmed V and J ends, which lost 7 bases and 7 bases, there was a span of 16 bases. The CDR3 totals 13 residues. Germline-derived CDR1 and CDR2 are MNHNS and SASEGT. The CDR3 nucleotides read TGTGCCAGCAATTCCGCCGCGGGGGCTGGCTACACCTTC. As protein: CASNSAAGAGYTF.

The V gene is TRBV5-1, the J gene TRBJ2-5, with 8 bases fitting TRBD2. The CDR3 length is 15 residues. The V gene end was trimmed by 2 bases and the J gene end by 2 bases; junction bases not matched to a gene: 5. From germline, CDR1 is SGHRS and CDR2 YFSETQ. In DNA, the CDR3 is TGCGCCAGCAGCTTACTAGCGGCGGTTCAAGAGACCCAGTACTTC. Amino acid sequence: CASSLLAAVQETQYF.

The V call is TRBV2, the J call TRBJ2-3, with D perhaps TRBD2 (6 bases). V dropped 9 bases and J dropped 2 bases, with 9 bases sitting between them. The CDR3 has 12 amino acids. Germline V lookup: CDR1 SNHLY, CDR2 FYNNEI. The chain's CDR3 is CASWTTTDTQYF. The CDR3 region has the DNA TGTGCCAGTTGGACTACCACAGATACGCAGTATTTT.

On this clone: The same CDR3 can be traced to other DNA sequences in this sample. The chain has TRBV7-9 and TRBJ1-1; maybe TRBD1 (5 bases). The CDR3 contains 12 residues. The V gene lost 1 base and the J gene lost 7 bases, with 7 bases spanning the gap. The germline V gene has CDR1 SEHNR and CDR2 FQNEAQ (reference sequence). CDR3 nucleotide sequence: TGTGCCAGCAGCTTAGGGGGGAGTGAAGCTTTCTTT. This encodes CASSLGGSEAFF.

This clone was observed a single time. The chain has TRBV7-2 and TRBJ2-2; tentatively, D is TRBD1 or TRBD2 (7 bases each). CDR1 SGHTA and CDR2 FQGNSA come from the germline V gene. The germline V and J ends were trimmed by 3 bases and 4 bases, with 12 bases remaining between them. The CDR3 spans 15 residues. The CDR3 DNA sequence: TGTGCCAGCAGCTTGGCGGGGGACAGCACCGGGGAGCTGTTTTTT. This codes for CASSLAGDSTGELFF.

CDR3 bases: TGTGCCCCCATCTCTAACGAGAATGGCTACACCTTC. This sequence encodes CAPISNENGYTF. This chain joins TRBV19 and TRBJ1-2; D not certain. The V end was cut by 11 bases, the J end by 6 bases, with 16 bases between. The CDR3 extends over 12 amino acids. Germline values: CDR1 LNHDA, CDR2 SQIVND (reference sequence).